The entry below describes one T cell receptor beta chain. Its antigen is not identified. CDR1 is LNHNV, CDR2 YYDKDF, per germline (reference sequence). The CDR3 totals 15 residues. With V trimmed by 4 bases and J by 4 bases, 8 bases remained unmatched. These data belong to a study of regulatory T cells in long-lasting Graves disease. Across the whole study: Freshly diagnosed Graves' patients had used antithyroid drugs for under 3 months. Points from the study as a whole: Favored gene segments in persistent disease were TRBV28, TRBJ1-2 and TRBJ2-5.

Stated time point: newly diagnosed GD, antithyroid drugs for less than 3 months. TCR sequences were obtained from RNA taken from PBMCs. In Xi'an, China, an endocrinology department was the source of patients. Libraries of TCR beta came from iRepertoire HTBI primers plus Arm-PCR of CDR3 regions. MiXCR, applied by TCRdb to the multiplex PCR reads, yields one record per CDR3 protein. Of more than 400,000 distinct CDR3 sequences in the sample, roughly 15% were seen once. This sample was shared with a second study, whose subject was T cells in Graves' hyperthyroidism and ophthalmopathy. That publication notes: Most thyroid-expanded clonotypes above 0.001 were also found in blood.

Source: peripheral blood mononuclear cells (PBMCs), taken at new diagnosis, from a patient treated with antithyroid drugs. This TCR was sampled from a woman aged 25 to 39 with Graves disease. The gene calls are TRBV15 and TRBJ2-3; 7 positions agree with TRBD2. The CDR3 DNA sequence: TGTGCCACCAGCATTACGCGGGAGTCGCCAGATACGCAGTATTTT. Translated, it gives CATSITRESPDTQYF.